This TCR beta chain derives from a study of CXCR3-negative and CXCR3-positive naive CD8 T cells. The germline CDR1 and CDR2 sequences are SGHRS and YFSETQ. This CDR3 spans 13 amino acids. At hundreds of thousands of cells each, triplicate sorts were carried out for each CD8+ T cell subset. Researchers prepared the TRB cDNA libraries using 5' RACE with UMI labels. No DNA is given; TCRdb re-called the 5' RACE reads and lists each CDR3 protein once. The sample is made up of tens of thousands of distinct CDR3 sequences, and the top ten hold roughly 14% of it. Material for sequencing was memory CD8+ T cells from blood. The clonotype comes from a human donor in good health. Some clones in this sample may be carry-over from other donors' samples. V is TRBV5-1 and J is TRBJ2-1; TCRdb's D gene call, TRBD1, goes unchecked for lack of DNA. CDR3 in amino acids: CASSWRGVDEQFF. The variable domain in full, completed from reference TRBV5-1 and TRBJ2-1, reads KAGVTQTPRYLIKTRGQQVTLSCSPISGHRSVSWYQQTPGQGLQFLFEYFSETQRNKGNFPGRFSGRQFSNSRSEMNVSTLELGDSALYLCASSWRGVDEQFFGPGTRLTVL.